In this sample, the clone carrying this T cell receptor (beta chain) turned up once. Its antigen is as yet unknown. The unexposed donors gave CD4+ T cells in about 2011-2018, prior to COVID-19. Isolation of CD4+ T cells took place after approximately 11 days in culture. The sample comes from a study of CD4 T cells in relation to SARS-CoV-2 and coronaviruses. The overall study: The restricting HLA molecule for shared crossreactive spike epitopes was mapped. Study-level points and caveats: About 65% of donors had memory CD4+ clonotypes crossrecognizing SARS-CoV-2 and common cold coronavirus spike.

V dropped 6 bases and J dropped 1 base, with 22 bases sitting between them. Germline CDR1 and CDR2: MNHEY and SVGEGT. There are 17 residues in the CDR3. The method was immunoSEQ multiplex PCR; TCRdb's version includes in-frame clones alone and lacks a portion of them. The data contain about 26,000 clones, 75% of them singletons. The sequence derives from a human donor in good health. The chain couples TRBV6-2 or TRBV6-3 to TRBJ2-7; weak D call: TRBD1 (7 bases). Specimen: CD4+ T cells from PBMCs, cultured in vitro. CDR3 protein: CASSPKGAGSLSYEQYF. DNA for the CDR3: TGTGCCAGCAGCCCTAAGGGGGCGGGATCGCTTTCCTACGAGCAGTACTTC.